The 22 T cell receptor beta chains given below trace back to one sample, sequenced in a study of blood T cell repertoires in COVID-19. Clones were read by immunoSEQ multiplex PCR, and TCRdb kept only the in-frame ones, dropping some. The sample holds 400,000 to 550,000 clones, about 85% seen once. Material: PBMCs or T cells enriched from blood (not recorded which). The origin of the receptors is a young woman with acute COVID-19.

The chain recombines TRBV10-3 with TRBJ2-1; 9 nucleotides line up with TRBD2. The CDR3 has 19 residues. After removal of 2 bases from V and 0 bases from J, the junction contained 11 bases not matched to a gene. CDR1 is ENHRY and CDR2 is SYGVKD in the germline V gene. The CDR3 protein is CAISEVAGVLTGSYNEQFF. DNA for the CDR3: TGTGCCATCAGTGAGGTAGCGGGAGTCCTAACGGGCTCCTACAATGAGCAGTTCTTC.

CDR3 region: CAWSKTGSYEQYF. The CDR3 region has the DNA TGTGCCTGGAGTAAGACAGGGAGCTACGAGCAGTACTTC. The chain employs TRBV30 and TRBJ2-7; 7 bases match TRBD1. This CDR3 region has 13 residues. Germline-derived CDR1 and CDR2 are GTSNPN and SVGIG (reference sequence). V trimming: 2 bases; J trimming: 3 bases; junction bases outside the gene matches: 4. Full variable domain (rest looked up from reference TRBV30 and TRBJ2-7): SQTIHQWPATLVQPVGSPLSLECTVEGTSNPNLYWYRQAAGRGLQLLFYSVGIGQISSEVPQNLSASRPQDRQFILSSKKLLLSDSGFYLCAWSKTGSYEQYFGPGTRLTVT.

In DNA form, the CDR3 reads TGTGCCAGCAGCTCGACGACTAGCGGGACAGATACGCAGTATTTT. It specifies CASSSTTSGTDTQYF. The chain recombines TRBV7-2 with TRBJ2-3; TRBD2 agrees at 10 bases. V lost 4 bases, J lost 3 bases, and 4 bases stayed unmatched. The V gene's germline CDR1 is SGHTA and CDR2 FQGNSA. The CDR3 has 15 amino acids.

In regard to this clone: The identical CDR3 is also encoded by other nucleotide sequences in the sample. The chain links TRBV28 to TRBJ1-1; no firm D call. Germline V gene lookup returns CDR1 MDHEN and CDR2 SYDVKM. Trimming took 5 bases from V and 2 from J, leaving 6 bases between them. The CDR3 runs to 12 residues. In DNA, the CDR3 is TGTGCCAGCAGTCCCGTCAACACTGAAGCTTTCTTT. Translation gives CASSPVNTEAFF.

The chain employs TRBV28 and TRBJ1-1, with TRBD1 matching over 7 bases. Germline loops: CDR1 MDHEN, CDR2 SYDVKM. The CDR3 totals 16 residues. V was pared by 4 bases and J by 5 bases, with 13 bases of the junction left unmatched. The CDR3 DNA is TGTGCCAGCAGTTATCAACAGGGGAGAATTGAGACTGAAGCTTTCTTT. Protein sequence: CASSYQQGRIETEAFF.

V and J are TRBV5-6 and TRBJ1-5; maybe TRBD1 (6 bases). This CDR3 region has 15 residues. CDR1 and CDR2 from the germline V gene are SGHDT and YYEEEE. Trimming took 2 bases from V and 1 from J, leaving 10 bases between them. This chain's CDR3 is CASSFGGWSNQPQHF. CDR3 nucleotides: TGTGCCAGCAGCTTTGGGGGCTGGAGCAATCAGCCCCAGCATTTT.

The J gene is TRBJ2-2, the V gene TRBV7-9, with 11 nucleotides matching TRBD2. CDR1 is SEHNR and CDR2 is FQNEAQ in the germline V gene (reference sequence). Losses at the gene ends were 5 bases for V and 2 bases for J; bases not matched to a gene: 4. The length of the CDR3 is 16 residues. CDR3 coding DNA: TGTGCCAGCAGCCCAACTAGCGGGAGAAACACCGGGGAGCTGTTTTTT. As protein: CASSPTSGRNTGELFF.

This clone has only one observation. This chain connects TRBV20-1 to TRBJ1-1; 7 bases are a match to TRBD1. After removal of 3 bases from V and 6 bases from J, the junction contained 1 base not matched to a gene. Germline CDR1 reads DFQATT; CDR2 reads SNEGSKA (reference sequence). CDR3 size: 11 residues. CDR3 sequence (DNA): TGCAGTGCTAGTAGGGGGCCTGAAGCTTTCTTT. Translation: CSASRGPEAFF.

The J gene is TRBJ2-7, the V gene TRBV7-6, with TRBD2 as a possible D gene (5 bases). Germline V gene data show CDR1 as SGHVS and CDR2 as FNYEAQ. This CDR3 region has 14 residues. V was trimmed by 5 bases and J by 1 base, leaving 12 bases between them. CDR3 sequence reads: CASSDYEGSYEQYF. The CDR3, as DNA: TGTGCCAGCAGCGACTATGAGGGTTCCTACGAGCAGTACTTC.

This clone is a singleton in its sample. The same CDR3 can be traced to other DNA sequences in this sample. This chain links TRBV18 with TRBJ2-2; D gene ambiguous. This CDR3 region has 15 residues. Germline values: CDR1 KGHSH, CDR2 LQKENI. Trimming took 2 bases from V and 0 from J, leaving 7 bases between them. The CDR3 nucleotides read TGTGCCAGCTCACCATTATCTACGAACACCGGGGAGCTGTTTTTT. Translated: CASSPLSTNTGELFF.

V is TRBV5-6 and J is TRBJ2-5; TRBD1 matches 10 bases. V trimming: 4 bases; J trimming: 5 bases; junction bases outside the gene matches: 8. The CDR3 length is 15 residues. CDR1 and CDR2 from the germline V gene are SGHDT and YYEEEE. In DNA form, the CDR3 reads TGTGCCAGCAGCCGGAAGACAGGGGGCTATGAGACCCAGTACTTC. This translates into CASSRKTGGYETQYF.

Of note for this clone: Other DNA sequences in this specimen translate into the identical CDR3. This chain connects TRBV30 to TRBJ1-6; D possibly corresponds to TRBD1 (6 bases). V shed 4 bases and J shed 7 bases, with 11 bases lying between them. Germline CDR1 and CDR2: GTSNPN and SVGIG (reference sequence). The length of the CDR3 is 13 residues. CDR3 loop: CAWTPTGNSPLHF. In DNA form, the CDR3 reads TGTGCCTGGACCCCCACAGGGAATTCACCCCTCCACTTT.

This rearrangement joins TRBV3-1 (or the pseudogene TRBV3-2) to TRBJ2-2, with 9 bases identical to TRBD1. The length of the CDR3 is 17 residues. Germline trimming cut 0 bases from V and 6 bases from J; bases unmatched to any gene: 8. The germline gives CDR1 LGHDT, CDR2 YNNKEL (reference sequence). This CDR3 reads CASSQETGGRFPGELFF. The CDR3 DNA reads TGTGCCAGCAGCCAAGAAACAGGGGGCAGGTTCCCCGGGGAGCTGTTTTTT.

The chain joins TRBV20-1 to TRBJ1-1, with TRBD1 identical over 7 bases. The CDR3 covers 10 residues. V was pared by 5 bases and J by 6 bases, with 0 bases of the junction left unmatched. Germline CDR1 is DFQATT and CDR2 is SNEGSKA (reference sequence). The CDR3 DNA sequence: TGCAGTGCTGGACAGGCTGAAGCTTTCTTT. The encoded protein is CSAGQAEAFF.

This clone appeared a single time. This chain links TRBV28 with TRBJ1-1; a possible D gene is TRBD1 (6 bases). CDR3 length equals 19 residues. Trimming removed 7 bases from V and 1 base from J, with 28 bases in between. CDR1 is MDHEN, CDR2 SYDVKM, per germline. The DNA of the CDR3 is TGTGCCAGCACCCAAGATGAACCCTGGGCCGGGGGGCGGAACACTGAAGCTTTCTTT. Protein product: CASTQDEPWAGGRNTEAFF.

In regard to this clone: Compared with germline, one end of the junction differs, possibly owing to a read error. This chain joins TRBV2 and TRBJ1-2; D is ambiguous. Germline lookup yields CDR1 SNHLY and CDR2 FYNNEI. The length of the CDR3 is 14 residues. This CDR3 is CASSMGQPNYGYTF. The CDR3 DNA reads TGTGCCAGCAGTATGGGCCAGCCTAATTATGGCTACACCTTC.

The V gene is TRBV15, the J gene TRBJ1-4; 10 bases align to TRBD1. The CDR3 runs 16 residues. J lost 8 bases, V lost 0 bases, and 6 bases had no gene match. The germline V gene encodes CDR1 LNHNV and CDR2 YYDKDF (reference sequence). The CDR3 DNA reads TGTGCCACCAGCAGAGACCGACAGGGGGCAGAAGAAAAACTGTTTTTT. As protein: CATSRDRQGAEEKLFF.

The chain has TRBV6-5 and TRBJ1-1, with a possible D match to TRBD1 (6 bases). V was clipped by 8 bases and J by 3 bases, with 10 bases between them. Germline V gene sequence: CDR1 MNHEY, CDR2 SVGAGI. The CDR3 has 12 residues. CDR3 sequence (DNA): TGTGCCAGCGGTCGACAGGACACTGAAGCTTTCTTT. This sequence encodes CASGRQDTEAFF.

The chain's CDR3 is CASSQWELPGTEAFF. CDR3 in DNA: TGTGCCAGCAGCCAATGGGAGCTCCCGGGGACTGAAGCTTTCTTT. The chain employs TRBV16 and TRBJ1-1; no firm D call. Trimming left V 1 base short and J 5 bases short, with 14 bases between. The CDR3 length is 15 residues. Germline V gives CDR1 KGHSY, CDR2 FQNENV.

The chain has TRBV30 and TRBJ1-3; D is perhaps TRBD1 (5 bases). Germline values: CDR1 GTSNPN, CDR2 SVGIG (reference sequence). The CDR3 has 14 residues. V was cut by 3 bases and J by 5 bases, with 14 bases left in between. CDR3 DNA sequence: TGTGCCTGGAGCCTGGGACTCAGTAGAAACACCATATATTTT. This sequence encodes CAWSLGLSRNTIYF.

V and J are TRBV25-1 and TRBJ1-6; D remains unclear. The germline CDR1 and CDR2 sequences are MGHDK and SYGVNS. Trimming left V 3 bases short and J 1 base short, with 10 bases between. This CDR3 region has 16 residues. In DNA, the CDR3 is TGTGCCAGCAGTGATTCCCGACTGTCCTATAATTCACCCCTCCACTTT. Protein product: CASSDSRLSYNSPLHF. The whole variable domain, remainder taken from reference TRBV25-1 and TRBJ1-6, is EADIYQTPRYLVIGTGKKITLECSQTMGHDKMYWYQQDPGMELHLIHYSYGVNSTEKGDLSSESTVSRIRTEHFPLTLESARPSHTSQYLCASSDSRLSYNSPLHFGNGTRLTVT.

This chain joins TRBV28 and TRBJ1-1; TRBD1 matches 9 bases. This CDR3 is 14 amino acids long. Germline CDR1 reads MDHEN; CDR2 reads SYDVKM. The trim removed 5 bases at V and 5 bases at J, leaving 6 bases unmatched. CDR3 region: CASSTTGGYTEAFF. CDR3 bases: TGTGCCAGCAGTACAACAGGGGGCTATACTGAAGCTTTCTTT.